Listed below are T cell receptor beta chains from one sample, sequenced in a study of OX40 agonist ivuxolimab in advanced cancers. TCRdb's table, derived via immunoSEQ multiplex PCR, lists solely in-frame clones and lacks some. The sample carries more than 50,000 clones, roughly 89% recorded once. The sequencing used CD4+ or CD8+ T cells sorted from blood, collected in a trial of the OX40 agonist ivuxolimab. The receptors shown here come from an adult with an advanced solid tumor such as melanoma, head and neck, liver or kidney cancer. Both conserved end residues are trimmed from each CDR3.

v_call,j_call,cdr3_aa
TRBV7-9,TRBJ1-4,ASSPQAPDSFNEKLF
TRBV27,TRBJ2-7,ASAYRDGSYEQY
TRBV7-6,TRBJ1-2,ASSEGGYGYT
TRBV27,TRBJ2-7,ASTGSGSYEQY
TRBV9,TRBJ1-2,ASSPPAGTHDGYT
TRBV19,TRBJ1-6,ASSTKRVNSPLH
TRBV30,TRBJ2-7,AWSWGRGGYEQY
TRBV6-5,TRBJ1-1,ASSYLSNTEAF
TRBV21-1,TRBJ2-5,ASSKGISQETQY
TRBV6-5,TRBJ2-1,ASSLGNEQF
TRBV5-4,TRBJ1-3,ASSLGRSGNTIY
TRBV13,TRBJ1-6,ASSLEGSPLH
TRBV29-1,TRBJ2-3,SVEKSILGADTQY
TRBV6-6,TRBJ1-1,ASFFSRSTEAF